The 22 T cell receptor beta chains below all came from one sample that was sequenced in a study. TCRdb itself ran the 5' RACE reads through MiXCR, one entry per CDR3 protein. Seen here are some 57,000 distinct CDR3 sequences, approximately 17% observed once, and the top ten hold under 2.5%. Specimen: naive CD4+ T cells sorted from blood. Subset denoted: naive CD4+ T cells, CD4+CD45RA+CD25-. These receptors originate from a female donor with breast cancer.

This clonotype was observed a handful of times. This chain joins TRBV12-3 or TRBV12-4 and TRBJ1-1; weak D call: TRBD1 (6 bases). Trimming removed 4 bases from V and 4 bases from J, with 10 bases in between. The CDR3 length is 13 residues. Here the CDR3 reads CASSSIGGTEAFF. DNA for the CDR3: TGTGCCAGCAGTTCAATAGGGGGCACTGAAGCTTTCTTT.

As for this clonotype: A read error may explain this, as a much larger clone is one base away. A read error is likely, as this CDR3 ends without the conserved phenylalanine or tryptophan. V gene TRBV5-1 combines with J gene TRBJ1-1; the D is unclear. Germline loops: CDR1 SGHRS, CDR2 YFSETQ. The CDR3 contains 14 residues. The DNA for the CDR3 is TGCGCCAGTAGCTTGGCCGCCGCGAACACTGAAGCTTTCCTT. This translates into CASSLAAANTEAFL.

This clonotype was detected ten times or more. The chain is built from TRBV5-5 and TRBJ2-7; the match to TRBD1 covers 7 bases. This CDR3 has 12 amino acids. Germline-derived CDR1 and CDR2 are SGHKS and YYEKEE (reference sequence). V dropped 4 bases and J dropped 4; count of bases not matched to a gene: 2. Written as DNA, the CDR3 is TGTGCCAGCAGCCAGGACAGGTACGAGCAGTACTTC. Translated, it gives CASSQDRYEQYF. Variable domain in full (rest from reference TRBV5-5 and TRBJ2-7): DAGVTQSPTHLIKTRGQQVTLRCSPISGHKSVSWYQQVLGQGPQFIFQYYEKEERGRGNFPDRFSARQFPNYSSELNVNALLLGDSALYLCASSQDRYEQYFGPGTRLTVT.

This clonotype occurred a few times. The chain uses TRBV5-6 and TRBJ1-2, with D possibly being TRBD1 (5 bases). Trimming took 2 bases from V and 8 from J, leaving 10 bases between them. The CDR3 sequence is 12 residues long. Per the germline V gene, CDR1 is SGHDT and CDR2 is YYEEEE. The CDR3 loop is CASSFYGAGYTF. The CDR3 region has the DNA TGTGCCAGCAGCTTTTATGGGGCCGGCTACACCTTC.

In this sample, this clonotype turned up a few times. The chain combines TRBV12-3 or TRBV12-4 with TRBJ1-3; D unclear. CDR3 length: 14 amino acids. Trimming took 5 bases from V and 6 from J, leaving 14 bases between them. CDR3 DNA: TGTGCCAGCAGTGCCCGAAGACAAACAAACACCATATATTTT. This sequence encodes CASSARRQTNTIYF.

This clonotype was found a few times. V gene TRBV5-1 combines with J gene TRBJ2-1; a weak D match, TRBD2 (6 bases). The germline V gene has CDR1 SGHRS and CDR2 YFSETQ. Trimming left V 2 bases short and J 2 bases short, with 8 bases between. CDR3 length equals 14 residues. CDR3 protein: CASSFGGTYNEQFF. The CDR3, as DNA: TGCGCCAGCAGCTTTGGAGGGACCTACAATGAGCAGTTCTTC.

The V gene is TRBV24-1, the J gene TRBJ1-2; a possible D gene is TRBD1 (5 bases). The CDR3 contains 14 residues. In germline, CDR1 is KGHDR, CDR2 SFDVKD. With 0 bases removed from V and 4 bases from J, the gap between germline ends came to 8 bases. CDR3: CATSDLYRSYGYTF. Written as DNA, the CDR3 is TGTGCCACCAGTGATTTGTACAGGAGCTATGGCTACACCTTC.

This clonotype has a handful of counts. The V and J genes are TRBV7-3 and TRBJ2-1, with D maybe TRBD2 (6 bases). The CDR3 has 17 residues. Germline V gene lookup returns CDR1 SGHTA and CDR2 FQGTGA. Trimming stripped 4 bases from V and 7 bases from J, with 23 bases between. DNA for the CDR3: TGTGCCAGCAGCTCCAAGGGAAATTGGGAAGGAGGGAATGAGCAGTTCTTC. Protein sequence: CASSSKGNWEGGNEQFF. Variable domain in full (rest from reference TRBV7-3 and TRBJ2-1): GAGVSQTPSNKVTEKGKYVELRCDPISGHTALYWYRQSLGQGPEFLIYFQGTGAADDSGLPNDRFFAVRPEGSVSTLKIQRTERGDSAVYLCASSSKGNWEGGNEQFFGPGTRLTVL.

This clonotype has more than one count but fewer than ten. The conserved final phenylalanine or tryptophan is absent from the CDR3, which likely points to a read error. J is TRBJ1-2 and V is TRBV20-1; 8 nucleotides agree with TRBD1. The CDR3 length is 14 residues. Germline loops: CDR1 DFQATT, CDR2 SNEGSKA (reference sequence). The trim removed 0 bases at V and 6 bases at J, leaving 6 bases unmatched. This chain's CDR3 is CSARERTGIHGYTC. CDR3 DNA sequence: TGCAGTGCTAGAGAGCGGACAGGGATTCATGGCTACACCTGC.

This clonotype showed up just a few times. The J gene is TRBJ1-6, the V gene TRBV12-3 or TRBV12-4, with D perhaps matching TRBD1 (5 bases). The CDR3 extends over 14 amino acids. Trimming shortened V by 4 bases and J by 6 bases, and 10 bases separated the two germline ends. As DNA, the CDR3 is TGTGCCAGCAGTTGGAGCGGGGGTAATTCACCCCTCCACTTT. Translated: CASSWSGGNSPLHF.

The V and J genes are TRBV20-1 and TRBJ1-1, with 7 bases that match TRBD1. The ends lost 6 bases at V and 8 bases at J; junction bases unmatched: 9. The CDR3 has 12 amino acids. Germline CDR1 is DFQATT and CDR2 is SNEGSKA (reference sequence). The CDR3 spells CSAPDRKKEAFF. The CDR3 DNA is TGCAGTGCGCCGGACAGGAAGAAAGAAGCTTTCTTT.

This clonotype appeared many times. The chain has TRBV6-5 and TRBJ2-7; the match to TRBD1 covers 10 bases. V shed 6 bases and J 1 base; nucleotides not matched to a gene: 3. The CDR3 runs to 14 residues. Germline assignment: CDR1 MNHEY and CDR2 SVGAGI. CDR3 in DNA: TGTGCCAGCAGCCGGACAGGGGGTTCCTACGAGCAGTACTTC. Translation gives CASSRTGGSYEQYF.

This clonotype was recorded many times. The CDR3 sequence: CASSEMGLNQPQHF. In DNA, the CDR3 is TGTGCCAGCAGTGAAATGGGGCTCAATCAGCCCCAGCATTTT. The gene calls are TRBV6-1 and TRBJ1-5; TRBD1 is a possible D gene (5 bases). The germline V gene has CDR1 MNHNS and CDR2 SASEGT. The CDR3 is 14 amino acids. Trimming left V 2 bases short and J 3 bases short, with 8 bases between.

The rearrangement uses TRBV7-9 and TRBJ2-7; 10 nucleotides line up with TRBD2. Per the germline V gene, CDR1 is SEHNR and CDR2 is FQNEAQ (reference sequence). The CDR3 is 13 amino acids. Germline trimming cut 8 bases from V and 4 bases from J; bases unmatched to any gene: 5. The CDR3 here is CASGVAGGYEQYF. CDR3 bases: TGTGCCAGCGGGGTAGCGGGAGGATACGAGCAGTACTTC.

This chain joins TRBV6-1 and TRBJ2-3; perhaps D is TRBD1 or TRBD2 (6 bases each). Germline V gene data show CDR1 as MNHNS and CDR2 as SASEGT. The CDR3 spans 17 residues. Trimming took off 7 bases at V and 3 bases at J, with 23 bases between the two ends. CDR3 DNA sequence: TGTGCCAGCATAAGGGGGGCAGGCACCCGCCCAACAGATACGCAGTATTTT. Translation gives CASIRGAGTRPTDTQYF.

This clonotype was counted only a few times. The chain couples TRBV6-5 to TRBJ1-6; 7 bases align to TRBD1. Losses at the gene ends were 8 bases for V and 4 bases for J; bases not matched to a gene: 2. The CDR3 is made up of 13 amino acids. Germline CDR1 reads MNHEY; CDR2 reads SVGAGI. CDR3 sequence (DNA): TGTGCCAGCTGGGGACAGTATAATTCACCCCTCCACTTT. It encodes CASWGQYNSPLHF.

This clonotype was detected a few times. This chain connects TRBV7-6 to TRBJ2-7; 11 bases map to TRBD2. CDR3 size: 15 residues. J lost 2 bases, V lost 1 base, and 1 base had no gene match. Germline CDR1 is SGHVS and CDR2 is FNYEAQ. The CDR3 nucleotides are TGTGCCAGCAGCTTAGATAGCGGGAGGGCCTACGAGCAGTACTTC. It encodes CASSLDSGRAYEQYF.

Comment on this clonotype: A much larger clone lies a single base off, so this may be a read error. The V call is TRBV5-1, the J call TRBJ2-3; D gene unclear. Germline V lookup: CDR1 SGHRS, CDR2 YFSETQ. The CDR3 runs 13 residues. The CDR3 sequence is CASSLGDLDAQYF. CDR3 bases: TGCGCCAGCAGCTTGGGTGACTTAGATGCGCAGTATTTT.

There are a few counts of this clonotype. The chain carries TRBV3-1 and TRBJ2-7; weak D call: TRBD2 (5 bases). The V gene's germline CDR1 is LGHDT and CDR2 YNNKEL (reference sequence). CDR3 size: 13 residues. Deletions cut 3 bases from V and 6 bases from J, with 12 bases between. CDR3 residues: CASSHSFEGEQYF. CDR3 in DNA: TGTGCCAGCAGCCATAGTTTTGAGGGCGAGCAGTACTTC.

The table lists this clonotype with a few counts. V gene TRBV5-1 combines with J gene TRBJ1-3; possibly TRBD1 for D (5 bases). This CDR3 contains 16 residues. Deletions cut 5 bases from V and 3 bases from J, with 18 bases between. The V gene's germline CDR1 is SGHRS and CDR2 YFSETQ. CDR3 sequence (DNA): TGCGCCAGCAGTTACTCGGGGCCCCAGGGTGGAAACACCATATATTTT. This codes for CASSYSGPQGGNTIYF.

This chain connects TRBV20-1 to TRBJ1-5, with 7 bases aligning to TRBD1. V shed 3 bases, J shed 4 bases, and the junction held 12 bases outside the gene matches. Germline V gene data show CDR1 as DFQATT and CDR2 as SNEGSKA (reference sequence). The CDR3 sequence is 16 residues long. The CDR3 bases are TGCAGTGCTAGGTCGAACCCGGGACAGCCTAATCAGCCCCAGCATTTT. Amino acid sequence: CSARSNPGQPNQPQHF.

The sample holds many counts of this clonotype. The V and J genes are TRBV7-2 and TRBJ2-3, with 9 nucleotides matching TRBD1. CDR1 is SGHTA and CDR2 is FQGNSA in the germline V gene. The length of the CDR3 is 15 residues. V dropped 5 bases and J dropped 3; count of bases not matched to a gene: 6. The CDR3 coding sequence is TGTGCCAGCAGCCGCGGGACAGGGCAAACAGATACGCAGTATTTT. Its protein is CASSRGTGQTDTQYF.